This T cell receptor beta chain derives from a study of cytotoxic CD8 clonotypes in ibrutinib-treated CLL. About the study: The average sample held roughly 250,000 productive templates and about 94,000 productive rearrangements.

This clone was detected only once. Its matching antigen is unknown. The method was immunoSEQ multiplex PCR; TCRdb's version includes in-frame clones alone and lacks a portion of them. The sample contains hundreds of thousands of clones, 70% of which appear only once. Study results and limitations: Progressing and sustained-remission patients had different sampling times. In comparison with age-matched healthy donors, baseline clonality was higher and tracked circulating CD8+ T-cell counts.

This TCR was recovered from a human donor with chronic lymphocytic leukemia. The sample was PBMCs, taken after 24 months of ibrutinib treatment.

The CDR3 loop is CAWSPGASTDTQYF. Here the CDR3 DNA reads TGTGCCTGGAGCCCTGGGGCTAGCACAGATACGCAGTATTTT. This chain joins TRBV30 and TRBJ2-3, with D perhaps matching TRBD1 (5 bases). Looked up from germline, CDR1 is GTSNPN and CDR2 is SVGIG (reference sequence). The germline V and J ends were trimmed by 3 bases and 0 bases, with 10 bases remaining between them. The length of the CDR3 is 14 residues.